The 24 T cell receptor beta chains below all came from one sample that was sequenced in a study of T cell responses to AZD1222 COVID-19 vaccine. The assay was immunoSEQ multiplex PCR, and TCRdb's table has in-frame clones only and misses some. The table lists about 130,000 clones, approximately 85% of them singletons. Sequenced here: peripheral blood, sampled 28 days after the second dose of the MenACWY control vaccine. The source of these receptors is an adult who received the MenACWY meningococcal vaccine as a control.

V is TRBV2 and J is TRBJ2-7, with D perhaps given as TRBD1 or TRBD2 (5 bases each). V lost 5 bases, J lost 0 bases, and 17 bases lay in between. The CDR3 has 16 amino acids. Germline V gene lookup returns CDR1 SNHLY and CDR2 FYNNEI. CDR3 amino acids: CASSLQRDGSSYEQYV. In DNA form, the CDR3 reads TGTGCCAGCAGTCTACAACGGGACGGAAGCTCCTACGAGCAGTACGTC.

The CDR3 DNA is TGTGCTAGTGGTTTGTACGGGGGGATCCCCTACTTC. Amino acids: CASGLYGGIPYF. This rearrangement joins TRBV12-5 to TRBJ2-7; 7 nucleotides agree with TRBD2. Germline V gene lookup returns CDR1 LGHNT and CDR2 FRNRAP. The V segment lost 2 bases and the J segment 13 bases; nucleotides outside the gene matches: 8. This CDR3 is built from 12 residues. The variable domain in full, completed from reference TRBV12-5 and TRBJ2-7, reads DARVTQTPRHKVTEMGQEVTMRCQPILGHNTVFWYRQTMMQGLELLAYFRNRAPLDDSGMPKDRFSAEMPDATLATLKIQPSEPRDSAVYFCASGLYGGIPYFGPGTRLTVT.

This sequence joins TRBV11-2 and TRBJ1-2, with 8 positions matching TRBD1. Germline lookup yields CDR1 SGHAT and CDR2 FQNNGV. The junction had 11 bases not matched to a gene; V was cut back by 5 bases and J by 3 bases. CDR3 length: 16 amino acids. The CDR3 nucleotides are TGTGCCAGCAGCCCCGCCCTGCAGGGGGCGGACTATGGCTACACCTTC. This gives the protein CASSPALQGADYGYTF.

The rearrangement links TRBV6-5 to TRBJ2-5, with 9 bases matching TRBD2. CDR3 length: 14 residues. The germline CDR1 and CDR2 sequences are MNHEY and SVGAGI. V lost 1 base, J lost 5 bases, and 2 bases stayed unmatched. This CDR3 is CASSYFAGGETQYF. The CDR3 region has the DNA TGTGCCAGCAGTTACTTTGCGGGGGGGGAGACCCAGTACTTC.

The chain couples TRBV19 to TRBJ2-7; no definite D call. The CDR3 extends over 14 amino acids. Germline CDR1 LNHDA, CDR2 SQIVND (reference sequence). V lost 8 bases to trimming and J lost 0 bases, with 14 bases between them. The CDR3 sequence: CASALGPSSYEQYF. The CDR3 DNA sequence: TGTGCCAGTGCGTTGGGCCCGAGCTCCTACGAGCAGTACTTC.

V usage is TRBV12-5 and J usage is TRBJ1-1; weak D call: TRBD1 (5 bases). Trimming took 2 bases from V and 6 from J, leaving 13 bases between them. The CDR3 totals 14 residues. From germline, CDR1 is LGHNT and CDR2 FRNRAP. This chain's CDR3 is CASGLRAGWAEAFF. The CDR3 region has the DNA TGTGCTAGTGGTTTGAGGGCAGGGTGGGCTGAAGCTTTCTTT.

The rearrangement links TRBV9 to TRBJ1-2; D is uncertain. CDR1 is SGDLS and CDR2 is YYNGEE in the germline V gene. The CDR3 runs 13 residues. The V end lost 7 bases, the J end lost 0 bases, and 10 bases lay between the germline ends. The CDR3 DNA is TGTGCCAGCCAACGGGGTCCTAACTATGGCTACACCTTC. Protein sequence: CASQRGPNYGYTF.

In nucleotides, the CDR3 is TGTGCCAGCAGCCGGGGACAGGTCATATCCTACAATGAGCAGTTCTTC. Amino acids: CASSRGQVISYNEQFF. The V and J genes are TRBV7-2 and TRBJ2-1, with 8 nucleotides matching TRBD1. V dropped 5 bases and J dropped 1; count of bases not matched to a gene: 7. The CDR3 is 16 amino acids. The V gene's germline CDR1 is SGHTA and CDR2 FQGNSA.

A few counts support this clone. The chain links TRBV11-3 to TRBJ2-1; 7 positions agree with TRBD2. The J segment lost 6 bases and the V segment lost 8 bases, leaving 10 bases of the junction unmatched. The CDR3 has 14 amino acids. CDR1 and CDR2 from the germline V gene are SGHNT and YENEEA. The CDR3, as DNA: TGTGCCAGCGCCCGGACTAGTGAAAGCAATGAGCAGTTCTTC. Amino acids: CASARTSESNEQFF.

The V and J genes are TRBV7-2 and TRBJ1-5, with a weak D call TRBD1 (6 bases). Germline V gene sequence: CDR1 SGHTA, CDR2 FQGNSA. The CDR3 covers 15 residues. The V end was cut by 7 bases, the J end by 6 bases, with 19 bases between. CDR3 in amino acids: CASTQGSGGAQPQHF. The DNA for the CDR3 is TGTGCCAGCACTCAGGGGAGTGGCGGCGCTCAGCCCCAGCATTTT.

The V gene is TRBV4-1, the J gene TRBJ2-7; 10 positions agree with TRBD2. Germline loops: CDR1 MGHRA, CDR2 YSYEKL. J was trimmed by 7 bases and V by 0 bases; bases with no gene match: 9. There are 16 residues in the CDR3. CDR3: CASSQEFRLAGVEQYF. CDR3 coding DNA: TGCGCCAGCAGCCAAGAGTTTAGGCTAGCGGGAGTTGAGCAGTACTTC.

The genes are TRBV7-8 and TRBJ2-1, with D possibly matching TRBD2 (6 bases). V was cut by 2 bases and J by 14 bases, with 13 bases left in between. This CDR3 has 12 residues. The germline V gene encodes CDR1 SGHVS and CDR2 FQNEAQ. CDR3 residues: CASSLRSREKFF. In nucleotides, the CDR3 is TGTGCCAGCAGCTTAAGGTCCCGGGAGAAGTTCTTC.

This chain connects TRBV5-1 to TRBJ2-2; D perhaps matches TRBD1 (5 bases). The CDR3 is made up of 15 amino acids. The V and J ends lost 4 bases and 5 bases respectively, with 15 bases between them. Germline CDR1 is SGHRS and CDR2 is YFSETQ. As DNA, the CDR3 is TGCGCCAGCAGCGTCAGAGGCTCAGGGACCGGGGAGCTGTTTTTT. This codes for CASSVRGSGTGELFF.

For the CDR3, the DNA is TGTGCCAGCAGCCAGACACAGGATCAGCCCCAGCATTTT. It yields the protein CASSQTQDQPQHF. The chain combines TRBV4-2 with TRBJ1-5; tentative D call: TRBD1 (5 bases). The germline gives CDR1 LGHNA, CDR2 YNFKEQ. V was trimmed by 3 bases and J by 5 bases, leaving 8 bases between them. CDR3 size: 13 residues.

The chain employs TRBV20-1 and TRBJ1-5; possibly TRBD1 for D (6 bases). Trimming cost V 5 bases and J 11 bases, with 13 bases left between them. The CDR3 extends over 11 amino acids. Germline V gives CDR1 DFQATT, CDR2 SNEGSKA (reference sequence). The CDR3 protein is CSAGRQVAQHF. The CDR3 DNA reads TGCAGTGCTGGGAGACAGGTGGCCCAGCATTTT.

The gene calls are TRBV6-5 and TRBJ1-4; D possibly corresponds to TRBD1 (5 bases). This CDR3 is 15 amino acids long. V was shortened by 5 bases and J by 8 bases, with 18 bases between the two germline ends. Germline-derived CDR1 and CDR2 are MNHEY and SVGAGI. The CDR3 coding sequence is TGTGCCAGCAGTCGTGGGGGGGAGGGTTTCGAAAAACTGTTTTTT. As protein: CASSRGGEGFEKLFF.

The chain is built from TRBV5-1 and TRBJ1-2; 8 nucleotides line up with TRBD1. This CDR3 contains 15 residues. In germline, CDR1 is SGHRS, CDR2 YFSETQ. J was trimmed by 1 base and V by 0 bases; bases with no gene match: 2. The chain's CDR3 is CASSLVTGDNYGYTF. The CDR3 DNA sequence: TGCGCCAGCAGCTTGGTGACAGGGGATAACTATGGCTACACCTTC.

The rearrangement uses TRBV7-8 and TRBJ1-3; tentative D call: TRBD1 (5 bases). The ends were cut back, 4 bases at V and 2 bases at J, with 12 bases in the middle. Germline assignment: CDR1 SGHVS and CDR2 FQNEAQ. The CDR3 extends over 15 amino acids. CDR3 residues: CASSWGTGTGNTIYF. The CDR3 DNA follows: TGTGCCAGCAGCTGGGGGACGGGAACTGGAAACACCATATATTTT.

The chain recombines TRBV7-2 with TRBJ2-1; D unresolved. This CDR3 is built from 16 residues. CDR1 is SGHTA and CDR2 is FQGNSA in the germline V gene. Trimming shortened V by 2 bases and J by 2 bases, and 13 bases separated the two germline ends. CDR3 protein: CASSLSVSRAYNEQFF. The CDR3 DNA reads as TGTGCCAGCAGCTTATCGGTCTCAAGGGCCTACAATGAGCAGTTCTTC.

V is TRBV6-1 and J is TRBJ2-5, with 12 bases that match TRBD1. With V trimmed by 1 base and J by 5 bases, 11 bases remained unmatched. Germline lookup yields CDR1 MNHNS and CDR2 SASEGT. This CDR3 spans 18 amino acids. Written as DNA, the CDR3 is TGTGCCAGCAGTGAAGGAGTTGCTGGGACAGGGGGCCGGGAGACCCAGTACTTC. Translating it yields CASSEGVAGTGGRETQYF.

CDR3 sequence: CSGKSGQSYEQYF. In nucleotides, the CDR3 is TGCAGCGGGAAATCGGGACAGAGCTACGAGCAGTACTTC. V and J are TRBV29-1 and TRBJ2-7, with 7 positions matching TRBD1. V was pared by 7 bases and J by 3 bases, with 9 bases of the junction left unmatched. The CDR3 covers 13 residues. Germline V CDR1 and CDR2: SQVTM, ANQGSEA.

The chain employs TRBV19 and TRBJ1-2; a weak D match, TRBD1 (5 bases). In germline, CDR1 is LNHDA, CDR2 SQIVND (reference sequence). The CDR3 is 12 amino acids. Trimming left V 7 bases short and J 7 bases short, with 13 bases between. DNA of the CDR3: TGTGCCAGTACTACCCTTGGGGGTGGCTACACCTTC. Translation gives CASTTLGGGYTF. The entire variable domain, with the rest obtained from reference TRBV19 and TRBJ1-2, is as follows: DGGITQSPKYLFRKEGQNVTLSCEQNLNHDAMYWYRQDPGQGLRLIYYSQIVNDFQKGDIAEGYSVSREKKESFPLTVTSAQKNPTAFYLCASTTLGGGYTFGSGTRLTVV.

The chain is built from TRBV12-3 or TRBV12-4 and TRBJ2-7, with D maybe TRBD2 (5 bases). The ends were cut back, 1 base at V and 5 bases at J, with 9 bases in the middle. The CDR3 length is 13 residues. The CDR3 loop reads CASSLGGSDEQYF. DNA for the CDR3: TGTGCCAGCAGTTTAGGAGGGTCCGACGAGCAGTACTTC.

This chain joins TRBV19 and TRBJ1-2; no firm D call. Germline CDR1 LNHDA, CDR2 SQIVND (reference sequence). This CDR3 is 13 amino acids long. Trimming stripped 3 bases from V and 4 bases from J, with 9 bases between. CDR3 sequence reads: CASSMRTPYGYTF. The CDR3 nucleotides read TGTGCCAGTAGTATGAGGACCCCCTATGGCTACACCTTC.